What follows is one TCR beta chain and its context. Trimming pared 5 bases from V and 3 bases from J, leaving 11 bases between. Per germline, CDR1 SGHRS and CDR2 YFSETQ. CDR3 length: 14 amino acids. This entry is derived from a study of control samples from healthy donors and cancer patients. The protocol was immunoSEQ multiplex PCR, while the TCRdb copy is restricted to in-frame clones and leaves out a portion. The sample contains tens of thousands of clones, 90% to 95% of which appear only once. The material sequenced was PBMCs. V and J are TRBV5-1 and TRBJ1-4; D ambiguous. The sequence was obtained from a man in his forties or fifties with lung cancer. Here the CDR3 DNA reads TGCGCCAGCAGGGAGACTGTATCTAATGAAAAACTGTTTTTT. This gives the protein CASRETVSNEKLFF.